Sequencing of this T cell receptor beta chain was carried out in a study of T cell repertoires in cytomegalovirus infection. About the research overall: Public signatures in TCR beta pointed to CMV infection and matching HLA type.

This clonotype was found once. Each CDR3 protein is one row after TCRdb ran MiXCR on the reads. The sample includes 200,000 to 300,000 distinct CDR3 sequences, roughly 6.5% of them seen just once. The CDR3 runs 15 residues. The V gene's germline CDR1 is SGHVS and CDR2 FQNEAQ. J was trimmed by 9 bases and V by 1 base; bases with no gene match: 8. The specimen was PBMCs. This sequence originates from a human donor in good health (CMV status not recorded). Some clones in this sample may be carry-over from other donors' samples. The chain carries TRBV7-8 and TRBJ2-1; 8 nucleotides agree with TRBD2. CDR3 sequence (DNA): TGTGCCAGCAGCTTAGTGTCTACCGGGGGGGGTGAGCAGTTCTTC. Translating it yields CASSLVSTGGGEQFF.